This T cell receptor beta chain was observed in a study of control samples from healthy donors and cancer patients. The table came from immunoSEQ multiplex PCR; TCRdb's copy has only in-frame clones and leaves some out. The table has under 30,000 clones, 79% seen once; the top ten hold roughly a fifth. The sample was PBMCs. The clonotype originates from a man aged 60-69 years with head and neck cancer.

The CDR3 nucleotides read TGTGCCAGCAGCTTAGAGGGCATAACAAGCTCCTACAATGAGCAGTTCTTC. Protein product: CASSLEGITSSYNEQFF. The rearrangement joins TRBV7-8 to TRBJ2-1; D not resolved. There are 17 residues in the CDR3. The ends were cut back, 1 base at V and 0 bases at J, with 13 bases in the middle. In germline, CDR1 is SGHVS, CDR2 FQNEAQ.